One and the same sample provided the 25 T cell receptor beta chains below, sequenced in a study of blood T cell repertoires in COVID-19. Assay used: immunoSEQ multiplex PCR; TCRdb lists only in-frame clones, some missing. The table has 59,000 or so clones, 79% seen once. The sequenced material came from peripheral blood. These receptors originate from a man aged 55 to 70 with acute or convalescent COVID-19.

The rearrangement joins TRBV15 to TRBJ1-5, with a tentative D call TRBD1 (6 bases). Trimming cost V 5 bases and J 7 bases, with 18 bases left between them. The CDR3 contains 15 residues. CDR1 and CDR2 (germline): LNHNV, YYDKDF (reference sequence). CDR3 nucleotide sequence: TGTGCCACCAGCTTCGGCCGGGACAAGGGACAGCCCCAGCATTTT. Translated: CATSFGRDKGQPQHF.

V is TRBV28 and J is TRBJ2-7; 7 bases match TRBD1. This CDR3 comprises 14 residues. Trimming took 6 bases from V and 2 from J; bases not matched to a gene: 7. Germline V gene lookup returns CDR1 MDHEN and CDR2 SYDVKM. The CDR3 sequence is CASSEPGGPYEQYF. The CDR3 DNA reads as TGTGCCAGCAGCGAGCCAGGGGGACCCTACGAGCAGTACTTC.

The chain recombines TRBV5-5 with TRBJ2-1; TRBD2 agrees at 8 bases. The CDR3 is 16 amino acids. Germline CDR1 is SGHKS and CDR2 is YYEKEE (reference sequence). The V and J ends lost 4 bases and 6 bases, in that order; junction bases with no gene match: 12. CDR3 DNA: TGTGCCAGCAGCCCTGGAGCGGGAGCTGGGGGCAATGAGCAGTTCTTC. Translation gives CASSPGAGAGGNEQFF.

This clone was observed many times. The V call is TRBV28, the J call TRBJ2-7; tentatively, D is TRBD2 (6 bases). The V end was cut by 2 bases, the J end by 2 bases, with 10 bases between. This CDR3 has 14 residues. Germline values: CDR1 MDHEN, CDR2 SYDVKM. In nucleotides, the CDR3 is TGTGCCAGCAGTTTAGGAGGGGAGACCTACGAGCAGTACTTC. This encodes CASSLGGETYEQYF.

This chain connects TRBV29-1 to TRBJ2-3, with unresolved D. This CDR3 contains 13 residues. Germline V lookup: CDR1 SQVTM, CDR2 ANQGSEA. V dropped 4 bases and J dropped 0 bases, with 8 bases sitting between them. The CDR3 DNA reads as TGCAGCGTTGCGGAGCCTAGCACAGATACGCAGTATTTT. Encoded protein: CSVAEPSTDTQYF.

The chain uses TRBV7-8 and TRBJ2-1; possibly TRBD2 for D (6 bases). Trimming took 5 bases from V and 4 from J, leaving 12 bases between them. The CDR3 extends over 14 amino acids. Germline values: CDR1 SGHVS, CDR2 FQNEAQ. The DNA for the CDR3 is TGTGCCAGCAGCATCCGGGAGCGTTACAATGAGCAGTTCTTC. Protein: CASSIRERYNEQFF.

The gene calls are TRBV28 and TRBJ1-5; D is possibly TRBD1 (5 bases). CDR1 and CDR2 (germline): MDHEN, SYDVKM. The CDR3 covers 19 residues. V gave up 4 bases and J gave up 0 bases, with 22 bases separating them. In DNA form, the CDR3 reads TGTGCCAGCAGTTCGTTGCCTTGGCAGGGCCTCTATAGCAATCAGCCCCAGCATTTT. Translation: CASSSLPWQGLYSNQPQHF. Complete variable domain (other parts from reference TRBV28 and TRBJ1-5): DVKVTQSSRYLVKRTGEKVFLECVQDMDHENMFWYRQDPGLGLRLIYFSYDVKMKEKGDIPEGYSVSREKKERFSLILESASTNQTSMYLCASSSLPWQGLYSNQPQHFGDGTRLSIL.

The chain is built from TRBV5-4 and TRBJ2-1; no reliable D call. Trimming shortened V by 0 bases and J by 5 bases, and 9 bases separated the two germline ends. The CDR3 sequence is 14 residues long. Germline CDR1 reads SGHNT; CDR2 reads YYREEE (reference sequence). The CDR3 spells CASSLDYSNNEQFF. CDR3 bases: TGTGCCAGCAGCTTGGATTATAGCAACAATGAGCAGTTCTTC.

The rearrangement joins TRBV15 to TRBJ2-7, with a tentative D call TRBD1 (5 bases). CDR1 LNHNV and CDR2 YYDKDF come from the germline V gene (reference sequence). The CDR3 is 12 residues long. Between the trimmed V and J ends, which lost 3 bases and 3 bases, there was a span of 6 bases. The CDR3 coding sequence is TGTGCCACCAGCAGGCAGGGCTACGAGCAGTACTTC. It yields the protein CATSRQGYEQYF.

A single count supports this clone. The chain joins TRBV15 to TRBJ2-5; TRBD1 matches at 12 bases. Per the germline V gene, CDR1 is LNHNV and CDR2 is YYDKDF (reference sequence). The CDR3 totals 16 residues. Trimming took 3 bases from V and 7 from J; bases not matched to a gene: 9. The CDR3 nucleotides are TGTGCCACCAGCAGGGATACCGGGACAGGGGGCGCGACCCAGTACTTC. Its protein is CATSRDTGTGGATQYF.

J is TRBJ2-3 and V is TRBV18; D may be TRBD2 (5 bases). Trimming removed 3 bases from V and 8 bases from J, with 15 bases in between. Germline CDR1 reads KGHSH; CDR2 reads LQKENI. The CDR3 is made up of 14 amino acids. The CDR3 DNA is TGTGCCAGCTCACCTGCTGCGGGCCCAGGTACGCAGTATTTT. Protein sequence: CASSPAAGPGTQYF.

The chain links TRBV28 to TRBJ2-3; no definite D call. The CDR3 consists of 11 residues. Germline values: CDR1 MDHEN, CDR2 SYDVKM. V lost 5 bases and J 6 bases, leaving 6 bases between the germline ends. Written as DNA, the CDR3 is TGTGCCAGCAGTACTTACGATACGCAGTATTTT. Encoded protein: CASSTYDTQYF. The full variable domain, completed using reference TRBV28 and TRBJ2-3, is DVKVTQSSRYLVKRTGEKVFLECVQDMDHENMFWYRQDPGLGLRLIYFSYDVKMKEKGDIPEGYSVSREKKERFSLILESASTNQTSMYLCASSTYDTQYFGPGTRLTVL.

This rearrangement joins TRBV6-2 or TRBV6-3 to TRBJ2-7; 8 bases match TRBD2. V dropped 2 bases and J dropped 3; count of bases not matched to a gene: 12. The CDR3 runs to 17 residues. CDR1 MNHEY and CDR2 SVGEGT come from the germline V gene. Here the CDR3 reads CASSYGRESGGLYEQYF. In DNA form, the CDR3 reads TGTGCCAGCAGTTACGGGAGGGAGAGCGGGGGTCTCTACGAGCAGTACTTC.

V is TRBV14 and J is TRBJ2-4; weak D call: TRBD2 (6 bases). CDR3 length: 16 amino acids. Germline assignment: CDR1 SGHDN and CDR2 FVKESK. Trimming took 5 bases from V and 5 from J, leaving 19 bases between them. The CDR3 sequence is CASSGSLGRGENIQYF. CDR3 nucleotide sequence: TGTGCCAGCAGCGGCAGCCTAGGGCGGGGAGAAAACATTCAGTACTTC.

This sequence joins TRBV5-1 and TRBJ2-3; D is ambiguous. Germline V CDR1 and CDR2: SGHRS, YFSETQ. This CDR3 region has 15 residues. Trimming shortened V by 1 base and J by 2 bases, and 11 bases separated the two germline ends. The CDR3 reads CASSLYGTFTDTQYF. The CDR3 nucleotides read TGCGCCAGCAGCTTGTACGGTACCTTCACAGATACGCAGTATTTT.

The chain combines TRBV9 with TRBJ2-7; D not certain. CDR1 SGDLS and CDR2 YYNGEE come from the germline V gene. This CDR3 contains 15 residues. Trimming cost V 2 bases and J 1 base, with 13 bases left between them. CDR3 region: CASSVDISRSYEQYF. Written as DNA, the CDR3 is TGTGCCAGCAGCGTTGACATATCGAGATCCTACGAGCAGTACTTC.

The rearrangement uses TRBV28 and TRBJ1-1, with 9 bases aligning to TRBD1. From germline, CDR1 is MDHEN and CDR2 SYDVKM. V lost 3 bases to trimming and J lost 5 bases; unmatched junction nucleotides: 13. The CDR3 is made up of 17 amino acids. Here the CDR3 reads CASSFPRDRALITEAFF. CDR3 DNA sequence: TGTGCCAGCAGTTTCCCTCGGGACAGGGCGTTGATTACTGAAGCTTTCTTT.

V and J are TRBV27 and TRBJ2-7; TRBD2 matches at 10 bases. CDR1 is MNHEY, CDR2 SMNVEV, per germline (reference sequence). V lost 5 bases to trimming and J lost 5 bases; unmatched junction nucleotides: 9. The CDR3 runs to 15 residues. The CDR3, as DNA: TGTGCCAGCAGTCCAAGGACTAGCGGAATCGACGAGCAGTACTTC. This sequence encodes CASSPRTSGIDEQYF.

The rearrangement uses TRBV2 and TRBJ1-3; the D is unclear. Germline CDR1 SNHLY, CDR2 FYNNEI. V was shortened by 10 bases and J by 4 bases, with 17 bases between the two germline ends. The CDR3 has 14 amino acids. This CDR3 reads CAIQGGVTGNTIYF. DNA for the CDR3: TGTGCCATTCAAGGCGGGGTTACGGGAAACACCATATATTTT.

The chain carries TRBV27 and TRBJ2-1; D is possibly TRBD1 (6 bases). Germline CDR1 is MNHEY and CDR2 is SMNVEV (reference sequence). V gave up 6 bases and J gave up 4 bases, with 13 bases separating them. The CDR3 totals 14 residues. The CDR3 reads CASSHFQGYNEQFF. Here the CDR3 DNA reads TGTGCCAGCAGCCACTTTCAGGGGTACAATGAGCAGTTCTTC.

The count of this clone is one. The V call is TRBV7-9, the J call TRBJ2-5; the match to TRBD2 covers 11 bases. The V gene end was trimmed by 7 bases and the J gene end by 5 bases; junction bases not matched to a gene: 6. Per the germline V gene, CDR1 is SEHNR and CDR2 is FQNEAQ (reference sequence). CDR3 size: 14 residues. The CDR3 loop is CASTKTSGMETQYF. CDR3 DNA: TGTGCCAGCACCAAGACTAGCGGGATGGAGACCCAGTACTTC.

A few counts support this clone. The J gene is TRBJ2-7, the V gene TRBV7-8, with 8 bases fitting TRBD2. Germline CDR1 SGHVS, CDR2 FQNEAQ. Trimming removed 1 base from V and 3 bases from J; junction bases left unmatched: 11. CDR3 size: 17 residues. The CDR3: CASSLGGLAGRNYEQYF. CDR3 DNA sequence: TGTGCCAGCAGCTTAGGCGGGCTAGCGGGCAGAAACTACGAGCAGTACTTC.

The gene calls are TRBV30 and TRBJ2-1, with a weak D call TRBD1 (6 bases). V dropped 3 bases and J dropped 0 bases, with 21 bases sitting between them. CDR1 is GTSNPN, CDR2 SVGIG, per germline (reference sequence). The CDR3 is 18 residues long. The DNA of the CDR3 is TGTGCCTGGAGCCCGACAGGTTTTGGAGAGAGCTCCTACAATGAGCAGTTCTTC. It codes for CAWSPTGFGESSYNEQFF.

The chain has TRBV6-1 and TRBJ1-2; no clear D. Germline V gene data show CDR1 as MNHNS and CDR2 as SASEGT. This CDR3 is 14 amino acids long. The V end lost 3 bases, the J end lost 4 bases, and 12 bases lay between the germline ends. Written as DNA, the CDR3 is TGTGCCAGCAGTGAGGGCCAGATACTCTATGGCTACACCTTC. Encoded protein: CASSEGQILYGYTF.

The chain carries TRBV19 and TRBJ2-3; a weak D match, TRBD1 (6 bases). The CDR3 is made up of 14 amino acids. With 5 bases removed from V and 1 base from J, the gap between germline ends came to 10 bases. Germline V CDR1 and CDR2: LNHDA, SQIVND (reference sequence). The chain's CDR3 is CASSRNRGTDTQYF. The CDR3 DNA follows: TGTGCCAGTAGTCGTAACAGGGGCACAGATACGCAGTATTTT.